A single sample is the source of the 19 T cell receptor beta chains below, sequenced in a study of CD8+ T cells in alopecia areata. Described treatment: oral pan-JAK inhibitor, 5-10 mg twice daily. Sampling of alopecia areata patients yielded lesional scalp punch biopsies as well as peripheral blood. RNA was isolated and reverse transcribed to cDNA, the sequencing template. Using immunoSEQ multiplex PCR, the repertoire was profiled, and TCRdb retains in-frame clones only, with some absent. Of 10,000 to 15,000 clones detected, 68% appear once; the ten largest clones hold 7%. This sample comprised skin, obtained at week 4, from a patient treated with tofacitinib. Receptors originate from a human donor with alopecia areata.

This clone has a single count. The CDR3: CASSLSQDSYGYTF. For the CDR3, the DNA is TGTGCCAGCTCACTCTCCCAAGACTCCTATGGCTACACCTTC. The V gene is TRBV18, the J gene TRBJ1-2; D is ambiguous. The CDR3 is made up of 14 amino acids. V lost 4 bases and J lost 4, with 13 bases in between. From germline, CDR1 is KGHSH and CDR2 LQKENI.

As for this clone: This sample includes further DNA sequences coding for the same CDR3. V and J are TRBV27 and TRBJ2-7, with 8 bases fitting TRBD2. The CDR3 is 15 amino acids. Germline values: CDR1 MNHEY, CDR2 SMNVEV (reference sequence). V lost 2 bases to trimming and J lost 1 base; unmatched junction nucleotides: 4. As DNA, the CDR3 is TGTGCCAGCAGTTTACGGGCGGGGGGATCCTACGAGCAGTACTTC. Protein sequence: CASSLRAGGSYEQYF.

The genes are TRBV19 and TRBJ2-1; a possible D gene is TRBD1 (5 bases). Germline V lookup: CDR1 LNHDA, CDR2 SQIVND (reference sequence). CDR3 size: 15 residues. V lost 5 bases and J 0 bases, leaving 11 bases between the germline ends. CDR3 loop: CASSGATRSYNEQFF. Written as DNA, the CDR3 is TGTGCCAGTAGTGGGGCGACACGCTCCTACAATGAGCAGTTCTTC. Variable domain in full (rest from reference TRBV19 and TRBJ2-1): DGGITQSPKYLFRKEGQNVTLSCEQNLNHDAMYWYRQDPGQGLRLIYYSQIVNDFQKGDIAEGYSVSREKKESFPLTVTSAQKNPTAFYLCASSGATRSYNEQFFGPGTRLTVL.

V is TRBV6-6 and J is TRBJ1-1, with 7 bases lining up with TRBD1. Looked up from germline, CDR1 is MNHNY and CDR2 is SVGAGI (reference sequence). The junction had 10 bases not matched to a gene; V was cut back by 5 bases and J by 4 bases. This CDR3 spans 15 amino acids. DNA for the CDR3: TGTGCCAGCAGTCCTCCCCGGACAGGCCCCACTGAAGCTTTCTTT. This encodes CASSPPRTGPTEAFF.

This chain uses TRBV7-2 with TRBJ1-2; a possible D gene is TRBD1 (6 bases). Germline CDR1 SGHTA, CDR2 FQGNSA. CDR3 size: 13 residues. V was shortened by 5 bases and J by 2 bases, with 9 bases between the two germline ends. CDR3 nucleotides: TGTGCCAGCAGCCTCAGGGGCAACTATGGCTACACCTTC. Protein product: CASSLRGNYGYTF.

This chain uses TRBV6-5 with TRBJ2-1; D not certain. The CDR3 has 11 residues. Per germline, CDR1 MNHEY and CDR2 SVGAGI. The ends were cut back, 2 bases at V and 8 bases at J, with 4 bases in the middle. In DNA form, the CDR3 reads TGTGCCAGCAGTTACCGCTATGAGCAGTTCTTC. Its protein product is CASSYRYEQFF.

The chain has TRBV7-2 and TRBJ2-3, with TRBD2 matching 9 bases. V was clipped by 6 bases and J by 4 bases; unmatched bases: 8. The CDR3 totals 15 residues. CDR1 and CDR2 (germline): SGHTA, FQGNSA. CDR3 in amino acids: CASSYSGGLADTQYF. The CDR3 nucleotides read TGTGCCAGCAGTTATAGCGGGGGCCTTGCAGATACGCAGTATTTT.

This chain links TRBV11-2 with TRBJ1-5, with unresolved D. V gave up 0 bases and J gave up 7 bases, with 19 bases separating them. The germline V gene has CDR1 SGHAT and CDR2 FQNNGV. The CDR3 covers 17 residues. The CDR3 here is CASSLDLYLLISQPQHF. The CDR3 DNA reads TGTGCCAGCAGCTTAGATCTGTACCTACTGATAAGCCAGCCCCAGCATTTT.

This clone was found a few times. V is TRBV5-4 and J is TRBJ1-1; D is uncertain. Trimming removed 1 base at V and 0 bases at J, with 10 bases between. The CDR3 covers 15 residues. Per the germline V gene, CDR1 is SGHNT and CDR2 is YYREEE (reference sequence). The CDR3 DNA reads TGTGCCAGCAGCTTGTCTCGAGCTGTGAACACTGAAGCTTTCTTT. Residues: CASSLSRAVNTEAFF.

The chain employs TRBV27 and TRBJ1-2, with D possibly matching TRBD1 (5 bases). The V and J ends lost 6 bases and 0 bases respectively, with 14 bases between them. CDR1 and CDR2 (germline): MNHEY, SMNVEV (reference sequence). The CDR3 covers 15 residues. The CDR3 reads CASSYTPGPNYGYTF. CDR3 nucleotides: TGTGCCAGCAGCTATACCCCGGGACCTAACTATGGCTACACCTTC.

The J gene is TRBJ2-7, the V gene TRBV11-3, with D unclear. V lost 1 base and J 0 bases, leaving 10 bases between the germline ends. Germline loops: CDR1 SGHNT, CDR2 YENEEA. CDR3 size: 15 residues. CDR3 coding DNA: TGTGCCAGCAGCTTAGGAGGTATATCCTCCTACGAGCAGTACTTC. Amino acid sequence: CASSLGGISSYEQYF. Full variable domain (remainder filled in from reference TRBV11-3 and TRBJ2-7): EAGVVQSPRYKIIEKKQPVAFWCNPISGHNTLYWYLQNLGQGPELLIRYENEEAVDDSQLPKDRFSAERLKGVDSTLKIQPAELGDSAVYLCASSLGGISSYEQYFGPGTRLTVT.

V usage is TRBV5-4 and J usage is TRBJ2-7; 9 positions agree with TRBD2. Trimming at V came to 5 bases and at J to 2 bases, leaving 5 bases not matched to a gene. The CDR3 is made up of 14 amino acids. Germline-derived CDR1 and CDR2 are SGHNT and YYREEE (reference sequence). In DNA form, the CDR3 reads TGTGCCAGCAGGAAAGCGGGGGGCGCCTACGAGCAGTACTTC. Its protein is CASRKAGGAYEQYF.

The chain uses TRBV6-1 and TRBJ2-5, with 9 nucleotides matching TRBD1. V shed 5 bases, J shed 5 bases, and the junction held 6 bases outside the gene matches. CDR1 is MNHNS, CDR2 SASEGT, per germline. This CDR3 has 14 amino acids. This CDR3 is CASSSNTGGETQYF. The CDR3 DNA is TGTGCCAGCAGTAGTAACACAGGGGGCGAGACCCAGTACTTC.

This chain links TRBV19 with TRBJ1-4; 11 nucleotides agree with TRBD1. This CDR3 spans 14 amino acids. The V gene end was trimmed by 7 bases and the J gene end by 13 bases; junction bases not matched to a gene: 11. CDR1 is LNHDA and CDR2 is SQIVND in the germline V gene (reference sequence). CDR3 DNA sequence: TGTGCCAGTACCACAAAATGGACAGGGGGCGTACTGTTTTTT. It yields the protein CASTTKWTGGVLFF.

The chain recombines TRBV6-6 with TRBJ1-5; perhaps TRBD1 as D (6 bases). The germline V gene has CDR1 MNHNY and CDR2 SVGAGI (reference sequence). The length of the CDR3 is 13 residues. Trimming took 7 bases from V and 3 from J, leaving 10 bases between them. The CDR3 DNA reads TGTGCCAGCACGACAGGCAACAATCAGCCCCAGCATTTT. It is translated as CASTTGNNQPQHF.

This sequence joins TRBV7-9 and TRBJ2-1; no firm D call. Germline CDR1 and CDR2: SEHNR and FQNEAQ (reference sequence). CDR3 size: 13 residues. The V end was cut by 3 bases, the J end by 6 bases, with 9 bases between. CDR3 DNA: TGTGCCAGCAGCTTCTCGGCCTCCAATGAGCAGTTCTTC. It encodes CASSFSASNEQFF.

The V and J genes are TRBV12-5 and TRBJ2-2; D gene ambiguous. The CDR3 extends over 14 amino acids. Germline V gene lookup returns CDR1 LGHNT and CDR2 FRNRAP. V shed 1 base and J shed 0 bases, with 3 bases lying between them. The CDR3 sequence: CASGLGANTGELFF. The CDR3, as DNA: TGTGCTAGTGGTTTGGGCGCGAACACCGGGGAGCTGTTTTTT.

The chain joins TRBV11-2 to TRBJ2-3, with a possible D match to TRBD1 (6 bases). CDR1 is SGHAT, CDR2 FQNNGV, per germline. V was clipped by 1 base and J by 3 bases, with 11 bases between them. This CDR3 contains 15 residues. The chain's CDR3 is CASSLATGRTDTQYF. The CDR3 DNA sequence: TGTGCCAGCAGCTTAGCAACAGGGCGTACAGATACGCAGTATTTT.

The rearrangement uses TRBV19 and TRBJ2-7; 9 bases fit TRBD1. The germline V gene encodes CDR1 LNHDA and CDR2 SQIVND (reference sequence). The CDR3 is 13 amino acids. Unmatched junction bases numbered 10, after V lost 10 bases and J lost 6 bases. CDR3 sequence (DNA): TGTGCCACCACCCCGGGACAGGGAGGCGAGCAGTACTTC. Its translation: CATTPGQGGEQYF.